This T cell receptor (beta chain) was identified during a study of blood T cell repertoires in COVID-19 (dated by TCRdb to 2018 to 2021). In terms of the full investigation: Samples covering the acute and convalescent phases of COVID-19 were provided by collaborators in the United States, Italy and Spain. The prospective study material was composed of cDNA or gDNA derived from T cells, B-cell-depleted T cells, or PBMCs. Deeply sampled blood TCRbeta repertoires from subjects exposed to, actively infected with, or recovered from COVID-19 were included in the dataset. The repertoires were made available in a free public database intended to serve as a resource for research on the immune response to SARS-CoV-2. The samples were drawn from two sources: the first 160 participants of the ongoing ImmuneRACE study, and some 1,300 subjects contributed by 6 global collaborators. The sample metadata nearly always contained a de-identified subject ID, COVID-19 status, age in years and sex. Where available, HLA class I and class II types were obtained from metadata supplied by the sample provider rather than from assay-based typing. General findings and caveats noted by the study authors: The amount of clinical and demographic metadata varied by source and participant and was provided uncurated.

Whole blood was collected in K2EDTA tubes by collaborating institutions according to the institutions' own protocols. For TCRbeta analysis, collaborator samples were shipped as frozen whole blood, as isolated PBMCs, or as DNA extracted from either sample type. The CDR3 spans 15 residues, from the cysteine through the valine. Only the CDR3 DNA is retained, 45 bases long and in frame from the first base. V and J are trimmed by 6 bases and 2 bases, and the gene matches miss 7 bases of the junction. CDR1 and CDR2 were assigned from the germline V gene as MNHEY and SVGEGT. The immunoSEQ Assay, a bias-controlled multiplex PCR, was used to amplify TCRbeta CDR3 regions from genomic DNA. Processing in the source paper ran as follows. Nucleated cell counts per sample were estimated from amplification of reference gene primers within the assay. Sequence reads were collapsed and filtered to measure the absolute abundance of every unique TCRbeta CDR3 rearrangement. For each sample, productive Simpson clonality was calculated as the square root of Simpson's diversity index across productive rearrangements. Imported from immuneACCESS, the table was reduced by TCRdb to in-frame sequences with V and J called. These copies leave out some clones; in studies compared against another copy, an unresolved V gene accounts for under half, and the cause of the remainder is not known. V and J calls and clone size follow that table, whereas D and trimming were derived from the DNA. The sample has about 88,000 clones on record, around 85% of them singletons. The ten largest make up roughly 15% of the sample.

Concerning this clone: No antigen is known for it. Base qualities are not provided; no much larger clone lies one nucleotide away.

Rearrangement joined TRBV6-2 or TRBV6-3 to TRBJ2-7, and 10 bases in between align with TRBD2. Source material: peripheral blood. This clonotype was sampled from an older woman with acute or convalescent COVID-19. The DNA sequence reads TGTGCCAGCAGCTTTGGACTAGCGGCCCCCTACGAGCAGTACGTC. The encoded protein is CASSFGLAAPYEQYV.